This T cell receptor (beta chain) was captured by sequencing in a study of T-cell reconstitution after alpha-beta-depleted transplantation in children. Study results and limitations: By about two months after transplant, alpha-beta T cells reportedly arose from several hundred graft clones that had expanded.

Worth noting for this clonotype: Antigen: not known. Given a much more abundant clone one base away, this may be a read error. The conserved closing phenylalanine or tryptophan is absent in this CDR3, likely reflecting a read error.

As it was prepared, the TCRbeta library received unique molecular identifiers. TCRdb ran MiXCR on the PCR reads and lists one entry per CDR3 protein. The data show 85,000 to 120,000 distinct CDR3 sequences, around 6% seen once. The germline V gene has CDR1 SQVTM and CDR2 ANQGSEA. Unmatched junction bases numbered 8, after V lost 7 bases and J lost 7 bases. CDR3 length: 14 amino acids. This sequence originates from a female patient aged 2-9 years who had a stem cell transplant for Fanconi anemia, so the T cells may come from the graft donor. The rearrangement uses TRBV29-1 and TRBJ2-1; 12 nucleotides line up with TRBD2. The sequencing used PBMCs, mostly from graft donor cells, collected 60 days after TCRalphabeta/CD19-depleted stem cell transplant. CDR3 sequence reads: CSALGLAGVNEQFY. The CDR3 coding sequence is TGCAGCGCCCTGGGACTAGCGGGCGTAAATGAGCAGTTCTAC.